This TCR beta chain was captured in a study of T cell repertoires in cytomegalovirus infection. Background on the study: CMV infection plus the matching HLA type was flagged by public TCR beta signatures.

This clonotype was seen more than once but under ten times. Its antigen is undetermined. TCRdb recomputed calls from the reads with MiXCR, one row per CDR3 protein. The sample contains fewer than 300,000 distinct CDR3 sequences, roughly a quarter of which appear only once. The study's findings and limits: HLA-C-restricted CMV clonotypes gave the most frequent clonotype in two of eight donors. Pooled public TCR beta family frequency picked out CMV carriers with the relevant HLA.

V shed 8 bases, J shed 8 bases, and the junction held 9 bases outside the gene matches. There are 14 residues in the CDR3. The germline CDR1 and CDR2 sequences are ENHRY and SYGVKD. The source is a human donor in good health (CMV status not recorded). Some clones in this sample may be carry-over from other donors' samples. The sample comprised PBMCs. This chain joins TRBV10-3 and TRBJ2-7; 13 bases agree with TRBD2. CDR3 protein: CAILSTSGGNKQYF. The CDR3 coding sequence is TGTGCCATCTTGTCGACTAGCGGGGGGAACAAGCAGTACTTC.